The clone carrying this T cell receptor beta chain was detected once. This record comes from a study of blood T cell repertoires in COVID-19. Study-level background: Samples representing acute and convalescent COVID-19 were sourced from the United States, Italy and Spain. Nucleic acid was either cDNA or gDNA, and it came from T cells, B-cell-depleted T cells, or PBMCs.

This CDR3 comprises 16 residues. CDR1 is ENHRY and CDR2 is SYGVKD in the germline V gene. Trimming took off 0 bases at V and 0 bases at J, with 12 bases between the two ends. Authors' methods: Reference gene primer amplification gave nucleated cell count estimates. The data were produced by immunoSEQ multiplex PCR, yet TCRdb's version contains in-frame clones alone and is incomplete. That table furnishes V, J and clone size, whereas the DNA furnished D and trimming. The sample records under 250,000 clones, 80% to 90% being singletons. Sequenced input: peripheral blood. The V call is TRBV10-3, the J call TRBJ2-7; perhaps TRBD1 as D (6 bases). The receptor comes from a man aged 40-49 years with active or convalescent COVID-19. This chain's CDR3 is CAISESADRSSYEQYF. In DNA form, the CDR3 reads TGTGCCATCAGTGAGTCAGCGGACAGAAGCTCCTACGAGCAGTACTTC.